This TCR beta chain was sequenced during a study of graft-versus-host responses after intestinal transplantation. Whole-study context: Grafts were multivisceral, liver-intestinal, or isolated intestinal. Once they had received anti-thymocyte globulin induction, all recipients took tacrolimus and steroids for around three years. Study-wide results and caveats: Allografts of one patient group, those with graft-donor T cell macrochimerism, had high graft-versus-host to host-versus-graft clonal ratios. Early post-transplant HvG declines were associated with peak circulating GvH clone levels.

Turning to this clone: Its antigen is undetermined.

Sequenced by immunoSEQ multiplex PCR; TCRdb stores in-frame clones only, minus some. The profile shows approximately 99,000 clones, roughly nine tenths of them singletons. Deletions cut 2 bases from V and 1 base from J, with 8 bases between. Germline V CDR1 and CDR2: MNHEY, SMNVEV (reference sequence). The CDR3 is 14 amino acids. Material: unstimulated CD4+ T cells sorted from spleen or lymph node cells, obtained before transplant. The TCR originated in a human donor who was the organ donor for an intestinal transplant. This rearrangement joins TRBV27 to TRBJ1-1; perhaps TRBD1 as D (5 bases). The CDR3 sequence is CASSLSRANTEAFF. For the CDR3, the DNA is TGTGCCAGCAGTTTAAGCAGGGCGAACACTGAAGCTTTCTTT.